These T cell receptor beta chains were read from a single sample in a study of blood T cell repertoires in COVID-19. Here immunoSEQ multiplex PCR was the method, and the copy in TCRdb shows in-frame clones only, minus some. The table shows over 200,000 clones, with approximately 87% occurring only once. Sequenced input: peripheral blood. The receptors stem from a woman in her 70s with active or convalescent COVID-19. CDR3s include the opening cysteine and the closing phenylalanine or tryptophan. The D gene is left open where the match is weak. The size entry is marked missing in some rows and otherwise reads once, few, many or a size class.

J,D,V,size,CDR3,DNA
TRBJ1-4,.,TRBV21-1,.,CASRKEGEKLFF,TGTGCCAGCAGGAAAGAGGGGGAAAAACTGTTTTTT
TRBJ1-2,.,TRBV28,.,CASSRQEANYGYTF,TGTGCCAGCAGTAGACAGGAAGCTAACTATGGCTACACCTTC
TRBJ1-2,TRBD1,TRBV27,.,CASSSPPTGVYGYTF,TGTGCCAGCAGTTCACCCCCCACAGGGGTGTACGGCTACACCTTC
TRBJ2-2,.,TRBV7-3,.,CASSLGGLTGELFF,TGTGCCAGCAGCCTCGGGGGGCTCACCGGGGAGCTGTTTTTT
TRBJ2-7,.,TRBV5-1,.,CASSFANRVGGSYEQYF,TGCGCCAGCAGCTTCGCCAACAGGGTGGGGGGGTCCTACGAGCAGTACTTC
TRBJ2-5,.,TRBV10-1,.,CASSIISLQYQETQYF,TGCGCCAGCAGTATAATATCTCTCCAGTACCAAGAGACCCAGTACTTC
TRBJ2-5,TRBD2,TRBV6-5,.,CASMASGTETQYF,TGTGCCAGCATGGCTAGCGGCACCGAGACCCAGTACTTC
TRBJ1-1,.,TRBV7-2,.,CASSLAGRGSVF,TGTGCCAGCAGCTTAGCTGGCAGGGGATCAGTTTTT
TRBJ1-5,.,TRBV4-2,.,CASSQEGRGADGNQPQHF,TGTGCCAGCAGCCAAGAGGGTCGGGGGGCAGACGGCAATCAGCCCCAGCATTTT
TRBJ1-3,.,TRBV3-1/TRBV3-2,.,CASSPLSGAGNTIYF,TGTGCCAGCAGCCCCTTATCCGGGGCTGGAAACACCATATATTTT
TRBJ1-4,TRBD1,TRBV5-1,.,CASSLSRDSATNEKLFF,TGCGCCAGCAGCCTCTCCCGGGACAGTGCAACTAATGAAAAACTGTTTTTT
TRBJ1-4,.,TRBV7-8,.,CASSLARLQGKEEKLFF,TGTGCCAGCAGCTTAGCAAGATTACAGGGAAAAGAGGAAAAACTGTTTTTT
TRBJ1-6,.,TRBV6-5,.,CASRGVLRGSPLHF,TGTGCCAGCAGAGGGGTACTCAGAGGTTCACCCCTCCACTTT
TRBJ2-5,TRBD1,TRBV5-1,.,CASSLGQGIQETQYF,TGCGCCAGCAGCTTGGGACAGGGAATTCAAGAGACCCAGTACTTC
TRBJ2-5,.,TRBV7-8,once,CASSLQAYVLVEETQYF,TGTGCCAGCAGCTTACAGGCTTATGTTTTGGTGGAAGAGACCCAGTACTTC
TRBJ1-2,.,TRBV19,.,CASSPEAYGYTF,TGTGCCAGTAGTCCGGAGGCCTATGGCTACACCTTC
TRBJ2-1,TRBD2,TRBV15,.,CATSRDLAGANEQFF,TGTGCCACCAGCAGAGATCTTGCGGGAGCCAATGAGCAGTTCTTC
TRBJ1-1,.,TRBV5-8,.,CASSHNRNTEAFF,TGTGCCAGCAGCCACAACAGAAACACTGAAGCTTTCTTT
TRBJ2-1,TRBD2,TRBV9,.,CASSVAPPSGPIGNEQFF,TGTGCCAGCAGCGTAGCTCCACCTAGCGGGCCGATTGGCAATGAGCAGTTCTTC
TRBJ2-7,.,TRBV18,once,CASSPRGSYEQYF,TGTGCCAGCTCACCACGAGGGTCTTACGAGCAGTACTTC
TRBJ1-2,TRBD1,TRBV18,.,CASSPTGQDYGYTF,TGTGCCAGCTCACCAACAGGACAGGACTATGGCTACACCTTC
TRBJ2-3,TRBD1,TRBV19,once,CAATATGGFVDTQYF,TGTGCCGCCACAGCGACAGGGGGCTTTGTGGATACGCAGTATTTT
TRBJ1-1,.,TRBV6-5,.,CASSLLPRAEAFF,TGTGCCAGCAGCCTTCTCCCCCGGGCTGAAGCTTTCTTT
TRBJ2-7,TRBD1,TRBV5-1,.,CASSLAGTEYEQYF,TGCGCCAGCAGCTTGGCAGGGACAGAATACGAGCAGTACTTC
TRBJ1-2,.,TRBV6-5,.,CASSQRPEGGYTF,TGTGCCAGCAGTCAGCGTCCCGAAGGTGGCTACACCTTC
TRBJ2-2,TRBD2,TRBV11-3,.,CASSPGTRGSGELFF,TGTGCCAGCAGCCCCGGGACTAGAGGGTCCGGCGAGCTGTTTTTT
TRBJ1-6,TRBD1,TRBV9,.,CASSASPGTGNSPLHF,TGTGCCAGCAGCGCCAGTCCAGGGACAGGGAATTCACCCCTCCACTTT
TRBJ2-5,.,TRBV5-1,.,CASRPGGVGVQETQYF,TGCGCCAGCAGACCGGGCGGGGTGGGAGTCCAAGAGACCCAGTACTTC
TRBJ2-7,.,TRBV25-1,.,CASSEFGGTYEQYF,TGTGCCAGCAGTGAATTTGGGGGGACCTACGAGCAGTACTTC
TRBJ2-3,.,TRBV18,once,CASSPNAEYF,TGTGCCAGCTCACCAAACGCGGAGTATTTT
TRBJ2-5,TRBD2,TRBV28,.,CASSLGGWAGGGETQYF,TGTGCCAGCAGTTTAGGCGGCTGGGCGGGAGGGGGAGAGACCCAGTACTTC
TRBJ1-4,.,TRBV11-2,.,CASSSQVTNEKLFF,TGTGCCAGCAGCTCACAAGTAACTAATGAAAAACTGTTTTTT
TRBJ2-1,TRBD2,TRBV2,.,CASSQRGGGIEQFF,TGTGCCAGCAGTCAGCGGGGGGGCGGGATTGAGCAGTTCTTC
TRBJ2-3,.,TRBV2,.,CASSANGQYTQYF,TGTGCCAGCAGTGCTAATGGGCAGTATACGCAGTATTTT
TRBJ2-3,.,TRBV24-1,.,CATSDLTSGGTDTQYF,TGTGCCACCAGTGACTTGACTAGTGGCGGCACAGATACGCAGTATTTT